The 8 T cell receptor beta chains below all came from one sample that was sequenced in a study of T cells in Graves' hyperthyroidism and ophthalmopathy. From RNA transcripts, TCR beta CDR3 regions were amplified. The TCR CDR3 first-round RT-PCR relied on the HTBI primer set. TCRdb recomputed calls from the multiplex PCR reads with MiXCR, one row per CDR3 protein. The sample holds fewer than 350,000 distinct CDR3 sequences, roughly a fifth seen once. Sequenced material: blood. The receptors derive from a woman in her forties or fifties with Graves' hyperthyroidism.

This clonotype occurred many times. The CDR3 bases are TGTGCCAGCAGCAGAGGACAGGGGAGAGATGAGCAGTTCTTC. Its protein is CASSRGQGRDEQFF. The J gene is TRBJ2-1, the V gene TRBV5-8, with TRBD1 matching over 9 bases. The CDR3 covers 14 residues. CDR1 SGHTS and CDR2 YDEGEE come from the germline V gene. With V trimmed by 4 bases and J by 8 bases, 7 bases remained unmatched.

This clonotype was recorded many times. The CDR3 bases are TGTGCCAGCCGGATCATCACTAGCGGGCCCACAGATACGCAGTATTTT. Amino acids: CASRIITSGPTDTQYF. The chain is built from TRBV28 and TRBJ2-3; the match to TRBD2 covers 9 bases. Trimming removed 8 bases from V and 2 bases from J; junction bases left unmatched: 11. The V gene's germline CDR1 is MDHEN and CDR2 SYDVKM. The length of the CDR3 is 16 residues.

This clonotype was counted ten times or more. V and J are TRBV5-1 and TRBJ2-7, with no clear D. This CDR3 is built from 15 residues. Trimming took off 6 bases at V and 0 bases at J, with 16 bases between the two ends. CDR1 and CDR2 from the germline V gene are SGHRS and YFSETQ. CDR3 nucleotides: TGCGCCAGCAACCCACAACCGTACAGCTCCTACGAGCAGTACTTC. This sequence encodes CASNPQPYSSYEQYF.

Ten or more counts support this clonotype. The chain links TRBV6-1 to TRBJ2-5; either TRBD1 or TRBD2 may fit D (6 bases each). The CDR3 has 15 residues. Per the germline V gene, CDR1 is MNHNS and CDR2 is SASEGT. V lost 7 bases to trimming and J lost 2 bases, with 17 bases between them. The CDR3 coding sequence is TGTGCCAGCAACCAAGGACAGACTAGACAAGAGACCCAGTACTTC. It translates to CASNQGQTRQETQYF.

This clonotype was seen repeatedly, ten times or more. This chain joins TRBV28 and TRBJ1-4; D uncertain. The CDR3 is 12 residues long. With 2 bases removed from V and 7 bases from J, the gap between germline ends came to 5 bases. Germline loops: CDR1 MDHEN, CDR2 SYDVKM. DNA of the CDR3: TGTGCCAGCAGTTTAGGGCGTGAAAAACTGTTTTTT. As protein: CASSLGREKLFF.

Ten or more counts support this clonotype. V is TRBV30 and J is TRBJ2-4; unclear D gene. V was cut by 2 bases and J by 3 bases, with 14 bases left in between. The CDR3 sequence is 15 residues long. CDR1 is GTSNPN, CDR2 SVGIG, per germline (reference sequence). The DNA of the CDR3 is TGTGCCTGGAGTCCCTCGCTGTCGAGCAAAAACATTCAGTACTTC. This translates into CAWSPSLSSKNIQYF.

This rearrangement joins TRBV2 to TRBJ1-1; D possibly corresponds to TRBD1 (6 bases). Germline assignment: CDR1 SNHLY and CDR2 FYNNEI. The CDR3 has 14 amino acids. The V end lost 7 bases, the J end lost 6 bases, and 18 bases lay between the germline ends. CDR3 sequence: CASNIQGAAPEAFF. CDR3 coding DNA: TGTGCCAGCAATATACAGGGCGCCGCACCTGAAGCTTTCTTT.

This clonotype has just a few counts. CDR3 DNA sequence: TGTGCCAGCAGCCAGATGATGTGGGACGAGCAGTACTTC. Its protein product is CASSQMMWDEQYF. The chain joins TRBV11-2 to TRBJ2-7; D not certain. Trimming took 5 bases from V and 5 from J, leaving 13 bases between them. Germline CDR1 SGHAT, CDR2 FQNNGV. This CDR3 contains 13 residues.